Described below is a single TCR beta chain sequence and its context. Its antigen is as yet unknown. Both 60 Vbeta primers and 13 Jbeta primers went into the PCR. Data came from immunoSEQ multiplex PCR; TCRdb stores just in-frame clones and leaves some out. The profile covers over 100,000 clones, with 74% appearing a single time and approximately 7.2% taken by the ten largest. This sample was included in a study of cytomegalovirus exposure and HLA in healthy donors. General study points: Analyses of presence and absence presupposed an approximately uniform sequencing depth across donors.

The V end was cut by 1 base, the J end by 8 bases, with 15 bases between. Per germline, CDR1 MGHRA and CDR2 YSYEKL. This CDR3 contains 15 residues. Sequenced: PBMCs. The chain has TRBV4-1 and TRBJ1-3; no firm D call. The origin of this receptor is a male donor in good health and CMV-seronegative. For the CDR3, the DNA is TGCGCCAGCAGCCAAGGGACTCAAAGGAAGGACACCATATATTTT. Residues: CASSQGTQRKDTIYF.